The T cell receptor (beta chain) described here comes from a study of blood T cells in healthy people across ages (dated by TCRdb to between 2015 and 2016). About the full investigation: In model experiments, template switching captured about one uniquely barcoded TCR beta cDNA molecule for every two T cells. Age-related changes in TCR beta repertoire diversity were measured in the study by deep sequencing normalized with unique cDNA molecular identifiers. To avoid experimental bias, donors of different ages were distributed randomly across sequencing lanes. Using the same blood draw, the study looked at two additional independent replicas of 1 million unique cDNA reads for two donors, one aged 18 to 30 and the other aged 80 or older. Donors were grouped into four age groups: young (average 16 years), middle-aged (roughly 37), aged (around 60) and long-lived (82).

Donors were about 36 systemically healthy Caucasian individuals from Russia aged roughly 6 to 100 years. Around 10 milliliters of peripheral blood were drawn from each donor into EDTA-treated Vacutainer tubes. PBMCs were isolated by Ficoll-Paque density-gradient centrifugation, with at least 7 million obtained per sample. Trizol reagent was used to extract total RNA from PBMCs, with at least 6 micrograms per sample. For every donor, flow cytometry on a PBMC aliquot measured the percentage of naive CD45RAhigh/CD27high T cells. Reading the germline V gene (reference sequence) gives CDR1 MNHNY and CDR2 SVGAGI. Including cysteine and phenylalanine, the CDR3 has 13 amino acids. The CDR3 DNA has 39 bases and is translated from base 1. Here V drops 8 bases and J drops 3 bases, and the junction holds 7 bases not matched to any gene. Note on this clonotype: There is no known antigen for this receptor. There are no base qualities to consult, and no much larger clone falls within one base.

Receptor amplification or capture employed 5' RACE. Sequencing relied on an Illumina HiSeq 2500. A second PCR of about 7 to 12 cycles was performed with a sample-barcoded 5' primer and a J-beta primer mix. Each TCR beta cDNA molecule received a unique molecular identifier from a template-switch 5' adaptor carrying 12 random nucleotides. Each sample yielded at least 2.5 million CDR3-containing paired-end reads. The Mint cDNA synthesis kit, primed by a TRBC-specific oligonucleotide, was used to synthesize first-strand cDNA from all RNA. Following uracil-DNA glycosylase treatment, all cDNA underwent a first 18-cycle PCR with the universal primers M1SS and BC2_uni_R. In the source study's methods: Each sample was normalized by randomly selecting 1 million high-quality reads, each carrying a distinct molecular identifier. Instead of being binned into consensus sequences, reads with shared molecular identifiers were discarded. MiTCR, run with a Q25 quality threshold and the strictest error-elimination algorithm, handled CDR3 identification, clonotype clustering and error correction. Lower-bound total TCR beta diversity was estimated with a nonparametric unseen species model using Euler transformation. TCRdb handled the public reads itself, with Q25 trimming in fastp and clone calling in MiXCR, and kept productive beta chains. Records with the same CDR3 protein are collapsed into one entry carrying the most frequent genes and DNA. Here the V and J calls rest on TCRdb's processing, not on the authors' analysis. The sample table contains 850,000 to 1,300,000 distinct CDR3 sequences; only one count was recorded for under 55% of them. Approximately 17% of the sample is taken by the ten largest.

Study-wide findings and limitations: A strong correlation was found between observed TCR beta diversity and the percentage of naive T cells measured by flow cytometry. Compared with the aged group, the long-lived group had more naive CD4+ T cells, fewer expanded clones and increased TCR diversity, a pattern suggesting age selection. Total diversity estimates from one million sequenced T cells were considered lower bounds and underestimates. Conclusive comparison of naive and antigen-experienced compartments was prevented by the profiling of bulk unsorted PBMCs. Because the CMV infection status of the donors was unknown, age-related changes in expanded clonotypes may potentially have been confounded. Observed TCR beta diversity per million T cells fell roughly linearly with age, and a significant reduction was already apparent by age around 40.

In this chain, TRBV6-6 is recombined with TRBJ2-7, and TRBD1 aligns with 7 junction nucleotides. The sequencing input was blood. The receptor was isolated from a woman aged 55-69 years in good health. The CDR3 protein sequence reads: CASDEGAFYEQYF. The nucleotide sequence is given as TGTGCCAGCGACGAGGGGGCTTTCTACGAGCAGTACTTC.